The clone carrying this TCR beta chain has ten or more counts. A clone one base away is much larger, so this may be a read error. TCRdb re-called the PCR reads with MiXCR. The table includes 50,000 or so clones, more than 20% detected once. This entry belongs to a study of metastatic and nonmetastatic thyroid tumors. Among the patients, none had received any treatment before thyroid surgery. Germline CDR1 and CDR2: SGHKS and YYEKEE (reference sequence). V was trimmed by 5 bases and J by 7 bases, leaving 19 bases between them. CDR3 length equals 15 residues. The sequenced sample was blood. The sequence was collected from a male donor with papillary thyroid cancer or a benign thyroid nodule (not recorded which). Some clones in this sample may be carry-over from other donors' samples. This chain joins TRBV5-5 and TRBJ1-5, with D uncertain. CDR3 amino acids: CASSPSVAAIQPQHF. As DNA, the CDR3 is TGTGCCAGCAGTCCCTCGGTGGCCGCAATACAGCCCCAGCATTTT.